This note documents a single TCR beta chain sequence. The antigen is undetermined. Method: immunoSEQ multiplex PCR; TCRdb's copy keeps in-frame clones and lacks some. Among about 140,000 clones, roughly nine tenths were seen once, and the ten largest hold about 7.5%. The CDR3 runs to 14 residues. With 5 bases removed from V and 3 bases from J, the gap between germline ends came to 10 bases. Germline loops: CDR1 LNHDA, CDR2 SQIVND (reference sequence). The entry originates in a study of T cell responses to AZD1222 COVID-19 vaccine. Regarding the study as a whole: The breadth and depth of Spike-specific TCRs increased once two AZD1222 doses had been given. Females outnumbered males among donors, who were mostly white British; clonal diversity was possibly underestimated.

The sample consisted of peripheral blood, taken 28 days after the second dose of the MenACWY control vaccine. This receptor was taken from an adult who received the MenACWY meningococcal vaccine as a control. The chain links TRBV19 to TRBJ2-2; D possibly matches TRBD1 or TRBD2 (6 bases each). The CDR3 is CASSRGRDTGELFF. The CDR3 DNA follows: TGTGCCAGTAGTCGGGGGCGCGACACCGGGGAGCTGTTTTTT.